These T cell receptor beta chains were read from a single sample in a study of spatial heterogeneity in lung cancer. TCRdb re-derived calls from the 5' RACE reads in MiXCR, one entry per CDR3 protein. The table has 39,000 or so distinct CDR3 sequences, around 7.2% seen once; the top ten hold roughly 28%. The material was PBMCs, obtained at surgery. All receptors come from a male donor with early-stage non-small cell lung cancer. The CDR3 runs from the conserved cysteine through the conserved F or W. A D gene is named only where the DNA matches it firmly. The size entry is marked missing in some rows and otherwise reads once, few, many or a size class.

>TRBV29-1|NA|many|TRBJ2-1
CSGKNIGGGREQFF
TGCAGCGGAAAGAATATAGGGGGAGGGAGGGAGCAGTTCTTC
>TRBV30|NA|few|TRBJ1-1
CAWRRGRMNTEAFF
TGTGCCTGGAGACGGGGACGGATGAACACTGAAGCTTTCTTT
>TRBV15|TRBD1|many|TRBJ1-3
CATSRDIQGAAGNTIYF
TGTGCCACCAGCAGAGATATACAGGGGGCGGCTGGAAACACCATATATTTT
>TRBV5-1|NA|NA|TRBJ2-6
CASSLEGQAYSGANVLTF
TGCGCCAGCAGCTTGGAGGGGCAGGCCTACTCTGGGGCCAACGTCCTGACTTTC
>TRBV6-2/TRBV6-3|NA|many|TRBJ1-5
CASSYPPQPQHF
TGTGCCAGCAGTTACCCCCCTCAGCCCCAGCATTTT
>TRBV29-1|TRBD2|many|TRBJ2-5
CSVAQNGGQETQYF
TGCAGCGTCGCCCAAAACGGGGGGCAAGAGACCCAGTACTTC
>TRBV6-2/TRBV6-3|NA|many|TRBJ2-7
CASTPVEGYEQYF
TGTGCCAGCACCCCGGTTGAGGGCTACGAGCAGTACTTC
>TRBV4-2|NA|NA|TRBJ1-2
CASSQEATGGYTF
TGTGCCAGCAGCCAAGAAGCAACGGGCGGCTACACCTTC
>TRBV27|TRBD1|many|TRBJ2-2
CASNGQGNGELFF
TGTGCCAGCAACGGACAGGGGAACGGGGAGCTGTTTTTT
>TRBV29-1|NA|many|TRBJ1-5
CSVGEVNQPQHF
TGCAGCGTTGGAGAAGTCAATCAGCCCCAGCATTTT
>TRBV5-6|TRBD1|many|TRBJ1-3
CASSPEGGLSGNTIYF
TGTGCCAGCAGCCCAGAAGGGGGCTTGTCCGGAAACACCATATATTTT
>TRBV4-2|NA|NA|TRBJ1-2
CASSHLGGTYDGHTF
TGTGCCAGCAGCCACCTAGGGGGGACGTATGATGGCCACACCTTC
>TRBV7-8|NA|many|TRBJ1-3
CASSLRHPGAISGNTIYF
TGTGCCAGCAGCTTACGCCATCCCGGGGCGATCTCTGGAAACACCATATATTTT
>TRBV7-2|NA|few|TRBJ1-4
CASSRNGARVDEKLFF
TGTGCCAGCAGCCGTAACGGGGCCAGGGTGGATGAAAAACTGTTTTTT
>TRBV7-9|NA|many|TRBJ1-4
CASRRDVNEKLFF
TGTGCCAGCAGGCGAGATGTTAATGAAAAACTGTTTTTT
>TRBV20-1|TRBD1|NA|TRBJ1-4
CSAGTGGNEKLFF
TGCAGTGCCGGGACAGGGGGTAATGAAAAACTGTTTTTT
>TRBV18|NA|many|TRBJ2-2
CASSPSWNTGELFF
TGTGCCAGCTCACCCTCGTGGAACACCGGGGAGCTGTTTTTT
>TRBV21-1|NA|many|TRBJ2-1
CASNPRFYRGDNEQFF
TGTGCCAGCAACCCGAGATTTTACAGGGGAGACAATGAGCAGTTCTTC
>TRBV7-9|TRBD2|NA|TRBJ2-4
CASSSTGRGIAKNIQYF
TGTGCCAGCAGCTCAACGGGGCGGGGGATAGCCAAAAACATTCAGTACTTC
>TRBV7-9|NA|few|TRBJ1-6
CASSRQPNSPLHF
TGTGCCAGCAGTCGTCAGCCTAATTCACCCCTCCACTTT
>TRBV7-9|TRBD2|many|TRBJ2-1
CASSMTSGSQEEQFF
TGTGCCAGCAGCATGACTAGCGGGTCCCAAGAAGAGCAGTTCTTC
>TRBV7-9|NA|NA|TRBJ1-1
CASSLGAVSAEAFF
TGTGCCAGCAGCCTCGGAGCGGTCAGCGCTGAAGCTTTCTTT
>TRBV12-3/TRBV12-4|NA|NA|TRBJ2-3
CASSPRDTQYF
TGTGCCAGCAGTCCTAGGGATACGCAGTATTTT
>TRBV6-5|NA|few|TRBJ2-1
CASSSREPTYNEQFF
TGTGCCAGCAGTAGTCGGGAGCCAACGTACAATGAGCAGTTCTTC
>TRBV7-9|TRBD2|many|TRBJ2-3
CASNPGSGVDTQYF
TGTGCCAGCAACCCTGGAAGCGGGGTAGATACGCAGTATTTT
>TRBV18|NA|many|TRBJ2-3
CASSPSTDTQYF
TGTGCCAGCTCACCGAGCACAGATACGCAGTATTTT
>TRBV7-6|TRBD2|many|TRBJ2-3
CASSLGPAGGTDTQYF
TGTGCCAGCAGCTTAGGGCCAGCGGGGGGCACAGATACGCAGTATTTT
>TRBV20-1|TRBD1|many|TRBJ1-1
CSASSGTGLTEAFF
TGCAGTGCTAGCTCCGGGACAGGGCTCACTGAAGCTTTCTTT
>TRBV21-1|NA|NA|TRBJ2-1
CASSARWDRLFHEQFF
TGTGCCAGCAGCGCCCGTTGGGACAGGCTTTTCCATGAGCAGTTCTTC
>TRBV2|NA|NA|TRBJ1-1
CASYGVRGRETEAFF
TGTGCCAGCTACGGGGTGAGGGGCAGGGAAACTGAAGCTTTCTTT
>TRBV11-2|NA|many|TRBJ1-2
CASSLGPDTYGYTF
TGTGCCAGCAGCTTAGGCCCTGACACCTATGGCTACACCTTC
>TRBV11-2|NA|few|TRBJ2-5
CASSLLGQVTQETQYF
TGTGCCAGCAGCTTATTGGGTCAGGTTACCCAAGAGACCCAGTACTTC
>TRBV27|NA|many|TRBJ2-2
CASSLRQGSGELFF
TGTGCCAGCAGTTTACGGCAGGGAAGCGGGGAGCTGTTTTTT
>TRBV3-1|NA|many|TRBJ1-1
CASSQESRGIDTEAFF
TGTGCCAGCAGCCAGGAAAGCAGGGGAATTGACACTGAAGCTTTCTTT
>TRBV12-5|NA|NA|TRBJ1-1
CASGFQFDTEAFF
TGTGCTAGTGGTTTCCAATTTGACACTGAAGCTTTCTTT
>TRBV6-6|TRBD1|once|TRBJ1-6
CASSSDRGSYNSPLHF
TGTGCCAGCAGCTCCGACAGGGGCTCCTATAATTCACCCCTCCACTTT
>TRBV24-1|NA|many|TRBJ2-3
CATSVITKDETDTQYF
TGTGCCACCAGTGTCATAACAAAAGATGAAACAGATACGCAGTATTTT
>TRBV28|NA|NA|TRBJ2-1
CASSLLGVSYNEQFF
TGTGCCAGCAGTTTACTGGGGGTCTCCTACAATGAGCAGTTCTTC
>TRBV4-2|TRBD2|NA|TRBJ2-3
CASSQGGTSGTDTQYF
TGTGCCAGCAGCCAAGGGGGGACTAGCGGCACAGATACGCAGTATTTT
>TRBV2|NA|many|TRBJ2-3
CASGPRPVTQYF
TGTGCCAGCGGGCCCCGACCCGTTACACAGTATTTT
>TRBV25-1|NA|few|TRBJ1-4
CASSDFTGGSHEKLFF
TGTGCCAGCAGTGATTTTACAGGAGGGTCACATGAAAAACTGTTTTTT
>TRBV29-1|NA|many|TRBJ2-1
CSVIGENYYNEQFF
TGCAGCGTGATCGGGGAGAATTACTACAATGAGCAGTTCTTC
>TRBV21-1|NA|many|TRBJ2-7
CASTSTGHRGSYEQYF
TGTGCCAGCACCTCTACCGGCCACAGGGGGTCCTACGAGCAGTACTTC
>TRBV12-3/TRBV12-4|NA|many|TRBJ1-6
CASSTQESHNSPLHF
TGTGCCAGCAGTACGCAGGAGAGTCATAATTCACCCCTCCACTTT
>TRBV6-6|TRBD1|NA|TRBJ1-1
CASRWDSDTEAFF
TGTGCCAGCAGATGGGACAGCGACACTGAAGCTTTCTTT
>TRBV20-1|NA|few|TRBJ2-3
CSARRDGRTAYTDTQYF
TGCAGTGCTAGAAGAGATGGCCGTACGGCCTACACAGATACGCAGTATTTT
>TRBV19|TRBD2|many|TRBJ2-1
CASKGLAAYNEQFF
TGTGCCAGCAAGGGACTAGCGGCCTACAATGAGCAGTTCTTC
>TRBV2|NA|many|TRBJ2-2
CASSESSRGFTGELFF
TGTGCCAGCAGTGAAAGCTCAAGGGGGTTTACCGGGGAGCTGTTTTTT
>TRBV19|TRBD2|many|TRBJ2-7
CASSLLVAGGRHEQYF
TGTGCCAGTAGTCTTCTCGTAGCGGGGGGGCGTCACGAGCAGTACTTC
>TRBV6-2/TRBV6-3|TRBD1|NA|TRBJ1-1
CASRLQGSTEAFF
TGTGCCAGCAGGCTACAGGGGAGTACTGAAGCTTTCTTT
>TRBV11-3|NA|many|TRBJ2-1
CASSNERPPYNEQFF
TGTGCCAGCAGCAATGAAAGACCCCCTTACAATGAGCAGTTCTTC
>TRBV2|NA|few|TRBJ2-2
CASSVFVAGELFF
TGTGCCAGCAGTGTTTTTGTGGCCGGGGAGCTGTTTTTT
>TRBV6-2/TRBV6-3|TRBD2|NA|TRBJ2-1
CASIRAGSAYNEQFF
TGTGCCAGCATTCGAGCGGGGTCTGCCTACAATGAGCAGTTCTTC